The 2 T cell receptor beta chains below come from one sample, sequenced in a study of shared clonotypes between healthy human individuals (dated by TCRdb to 2018 to 2021). Library construction relied on the immunoSEQ multiplex PCR assay. In TCRdb, the immuneACCESS table is reduced to in-frame sequences with V and J assigned. These tables do not hold every clone; where another copy was compared, an unresolved V gene accounts for under half, and the others remain unexplained. The sample records approximately 2,000,000 clones, roughly 92% of which are singletons. Clones ranked in the top ten supply more than 0.35% of the sample. The sequencing input was naive CD4+ T cells from PBMCs. According to the study, the label for this sample's cell subset or site signals: CD45RA+ positively selected. These receptors originate from a man between 18 and 35 years old in good health. Some clones in this sample may be carry-over from other donors' samples.

The gene calls are TRBV4-3 and TRBJ1-2; D possibly corresponds to TRBD1 (5 bases). The V and J ends lost 0 bases and 0 bases respectively, with 11 bases between them. The CDR3 has 16 amino acids. Germline V lookup: CDR1 LGHNA, CDR2 YSLEER. The CDR3 nucleotides read TGCGCCAGCAGCCAAGACTGGGGCGGGGCTAACTATGGCTACACCTTC. Protein product: CASSQDWGGANYGYTF.

This chain uses TRBV30 with TRBJ2-1, with 8 bases fitting TRBD2. The germline V gene has CDR1 GTSNPN and CDR2 SVGIG (reference sequence). The CDR3 has 15 residues. Trimming cost V 3 bases and J 5 bases; bases outside gene matches: 9. The CDR3 here is CAWSSGTSGHNEQFF. The CDR3 DNA reads as TGTGCCTGGAGCTCTGGAACTAGCGGCCACAATGAGCAGTTCTTC.